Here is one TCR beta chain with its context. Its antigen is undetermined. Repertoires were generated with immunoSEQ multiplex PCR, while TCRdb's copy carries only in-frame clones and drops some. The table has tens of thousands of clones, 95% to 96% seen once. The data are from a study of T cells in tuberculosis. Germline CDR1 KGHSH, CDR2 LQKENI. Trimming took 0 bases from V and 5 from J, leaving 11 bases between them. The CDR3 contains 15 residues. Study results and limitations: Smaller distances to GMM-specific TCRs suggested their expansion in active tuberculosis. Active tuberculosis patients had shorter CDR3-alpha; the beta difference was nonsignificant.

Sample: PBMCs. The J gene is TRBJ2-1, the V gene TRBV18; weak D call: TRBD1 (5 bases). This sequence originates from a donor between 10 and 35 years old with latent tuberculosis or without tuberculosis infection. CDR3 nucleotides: TGTGCCAGCTCACCACCGCCCGGACAAGACAATGAGCAGTTCTTC. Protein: CASSPPPGQDNEQFF.